These T cell receptor beta chains were read from a single sample in a study of blood T cell repertoires in COVID-19. The protocol was immunoSEQ multiplex PCR, while the TCRdb copy is restricted to in-frame clones and leaves out a portion. The sample has roughly 9,600 clones, 80% to 90% seen once; the top ten hold roughly a quarter. Sequencing was performed on peripheral blood. The receptors here all came from a man aged 55-75 years with active COVID-19. CDR3s include the opening cysteine and the closing phenylalanine or tryptophan. The D gene is left open where the match is weak. Size is stated for part of the rows, as once, few or many counts, or as a class when the clone is expanded.

J | size | V | D | DNA | CDR3
TRBJ1-2 | - | TRBV6-5 | - | TGTGCCAGCAGCCCCCACGCACTTGGCTACACCTTC | CASSPHALGYTF
TRBJ1-6 | once | TRBV11-1 | TRBD1 | TGTGCCAGCAGTCTAGACGGGACAGGGGCTTCACCCCTCCACTTT | CASSLDGTGASPLHF
TRBJ1-4 | - | TRBV7-9 | TRBD1 | TGTGCCAGCAGTCTGCAGACAGGGGGCGATGAAAAACTGTTTTTT | CASSLQTGGDEKLFF
TRBJ1-3 | - | TRBV28 | - | TGTGCCAGCACTCTTGGGCCTGCCTCTGGAAACACCATATATTTT | CASTLGPASGNTIYF
TRBJ1-5 | - | TRBV21-1 | - | TGTGCCAGCAGCACACAGGGGGGAGGTAGCAATCAGCCCCAGCATTTT | CASSTQGGGSNQPQHF
TRBJ1-1 | once | TRBV12-3/TRBV12-4 | - | TGTGCCAGCACGGACAGAAGGGAAGCTTTCTTT | CASTDRREAFF
TRBJ2-2 | - | TRBV2 | TRBD2 | TGTGCCAGTAAAGGACTAGCGGGAGGAGTGGGGACCGGGGAGCTGTTTTTT | CASKGLAGGVGTGELFF
TRBJ2-4 | - | TRBV6-1 | - | TGTGCCAGCAGTGAAAGGGGACTAGCCAAAAACATTCAGTACTTC | CASSERGLAKNIQYF
TRBJ2-7 | - | TRBV3-1/TRBV3-2 | TRBD1 | TGTGCCAGCAGAGGGACAGGGGGTGACTACGAGCAGTACTTC | CASRGTGGDYEQYF
TRBJ1-4 | - | TRBV5-6 | TRBD1 | TGTGCCAGCAGCCGGGACAGGGTCTATGAAAAACTGTTTTTT | CASSRDRVYEKLFF
TRBJ2-1 | - | TRBV9 | - | TGTGCCAGCAGCGTAGCGAACAGGGTTGGGGAGCAGTTCTTC | CASSVANRVGEQFF
TRBJ2-3 | - | TRBV12-3/TRBV12-4 | - | TGTGCCAGCAGAGACGACAGCAGTAATACGCAGTATTTT | CASRDDSSNTQYF
TRBJ2-1 | few | TRBV7-8 | TRBD1 | TGTGCCAGCAGCCCTACAGGGGTACCCTACAATGAGCAGTTCTTC | CASSPTGVPYNEQFF
TRBJ2-3 | - | TRBV11-2 | - | TGTGCCAGCAGCTTAGGGAGGTGGGAAGGAATCGCAGATACGCAGTATTTT | CASSLGRWEGIADTQYF
TRBJ2-1 | - | TRBV7-3 | TRBD2 | TGTGCCAGCAGTGGCCTAGCGGCCAATGAGCAGTTCTTC | CASSGLAANEQFF
TRBJ1-5 | - | TRBV5-1 | - | TGCGCCAGCAGCTTGGACAGTTATAGCAATCAGCCCCAGCATTTT | CASSLDSYSNQPQHF
TRBJ2-3 | - | TRBV9 | TRBD2 | TGTGCCAGCAGCGCGAGCGGGGGTGGCACAGATACGCAGTATTTT | CASSASGGGTDTQYF
TRBJ2-3 | - | TRBV3-1/TRBV3-2 | TRBD2 | TGTGCCAGCAGCCGTGGACTAGCGGGGACAGGGACAGATACGCAGTATTTT | CASSRGLAGTGTDTQYF
TRBJ1-1 | few | TRBV7-9 | - | TGTGCCAGCAGGAGGGAAGCTGAAGCTTTCTTT | CASRREAEAFF
TRBJ2-5 | - | TRBV11-3 | - | TGTGCCAGCAGCTCACAGGGTTTCGCGACCCAGTACTTC | CASSSQGFATQYF
TRBJ2-1 | once | TRBV5-1 | TRBD2 | TGCGCCAGCAGCTTGTATCTAGCGGGATCCAATGAGCAGTTCTTC | CASSLYLAGSNEQFF
TRBJ2-2 | - | TRBV30 | - | TGTGCCTGGAGTGCCGGGACAAAAAACACCGGGGAGCTGTTTTTT | CAWSAGTKNTGELFF
TRBJ2-1 | - | TRBV6-5 | TRBD1 | TGTGCCAGCAGTTATTGGGGGACAGGGGGTGAGCAGTTCTTC | CASSYWGTGGEQFF
TRBJ1-1 | - | TRBV3-1/TRBV3-2 | - | TGTGCCAGCAGCCAAAACAGGGACGGGGAGGCTTTCTTT | CASSQNRDGEAFF
TRBJ2-3 | - | TRBV9 | TRBD2 | TGTGCCAGCAGCGTAACTAGCGGGGTAAATACGCAGTATTTT | CASSVTSGVNTQYF
TRBJ2-1 | - | TRBV13 | TRBD2 | TGTGCCAGCAGCTTACAAGCGGGAGGGGGCAATGAGCAGTTCTTC | CASSLQAGGGNEQFF
TRBJ1-4 | - | TRBV29-1 | TRBD1 | TGCAGCGCTGATGAGACAGGGCGAAATGAAAAACTGTTTTTT | CSADETGRNEKLFF
TRBJ2-2 | - | TRBV5-1 | - | TGCGCCAGCAGCTTGTTAACACATTCGAACACCGGGGAGCTGTTTTTT | CASSLLTHSNTGELFF
TRBJ2-7 | - | TRBV11-2 | - | TGTGCCAGCAGCTTTATCAGGGGAGTGGGAGAGCAGTACTTC | CASSFIRGVGEQYF
TRBJ2-1 | few | TRBV6-4 | - | TGTGCCAGCAGCCCAGACAGGTTGAGCAATGAGCAGTTCTTC | CASSPDRLSNEQFF
TRBJ1-6 | - | TRBV11-2 | - | TGTGCCAGCAGCTTTAGTACCCATAATTCACCCCTCCACTTT | CASSFSTHNSPLHF
TRBJ1-5 | - | TRBV7-2 | TRBD1 | TGTGCCAGCAGCTTTCGGACAGGGGGCCGCCAGCCCCAGCATTTT | CASSFRTGGRQPQHF
TRBJ2-2 | - | TRBV5-1 | - | TGCGCCAGCAGGACTACTACCACCGGGGAGCTGTTTTTT | CASRTTTTGELFF
TRBJ2-7 | - | TRBV5-4 | TRBD2 | TGTGCCAGCAGCTGGGGTGGGACTAGCTCCTACGAGCAGTACTTC | CASSWGGTSSYEQYF
TRBJ2-5 | - | TRBV6-1 | - | TGTGCCAGCAGTGAACAGGGGGGCCTCCAAGAGACCCAGTACTTC | CASSEQGGLQETQYF
TRBJ1-2 | - | TRBV11-2 | - | TGTGCCAGCAGCTTAGATCAGGGGAAGGATGGCTACACCTTC | CASSLDQGKDGYTF
TRBJ1-4 | - | TRBV6-5 | - | TGTGCCAGCGCCCTAGCGGCAACTAATGAAAAACTGTTTTTT | CASALAATNEKLFF
TRBJ2-7 | - | TRBV11-3 | - | TGTGCCAGCAGCCCGAAAAGGGGCGAGCAGTACTTC | CASSPKRGEQYF
TRBJ1-2 | - | TRBV7-8 | - | TGTGCCAGCACCCCTCTCAGGGATCGGAACTATGGCTACACCTTC | CASTPLRDRNYGYTF
TRBJ1-1 | - | TRBV2 | TRBD1 | TGTGCCAGCGCCCAGGGGGAAGGCACTGAAGCTTTCTTT | CASAQGEGTEAFF